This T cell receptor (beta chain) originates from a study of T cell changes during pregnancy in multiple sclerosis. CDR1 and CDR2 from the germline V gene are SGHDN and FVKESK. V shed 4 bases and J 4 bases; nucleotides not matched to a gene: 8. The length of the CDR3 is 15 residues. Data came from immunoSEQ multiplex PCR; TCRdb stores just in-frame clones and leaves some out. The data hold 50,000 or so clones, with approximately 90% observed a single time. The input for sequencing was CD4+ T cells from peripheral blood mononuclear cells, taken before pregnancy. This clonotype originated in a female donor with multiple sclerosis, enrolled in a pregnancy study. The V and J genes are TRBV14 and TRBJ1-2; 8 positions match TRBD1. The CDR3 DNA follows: TGTGCCAGCAGCCTACAGGGGGGAGGCCTCTATGGCTACACCTTC. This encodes CASSLQGGGLYGYTF. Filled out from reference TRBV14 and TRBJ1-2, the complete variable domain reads EAGVTQFPSHSVIEKGQTVTLRCDPISGHDNLYWYRRVMGKEIKFLLHFVKESKQDESGMPNNRFLAERTGGTYSTLKVQPAELEDSGVYFCASSLQGGGLYGYTFGSGTRLTVV.